Shown below are 27 T cell receptor beta chains from a single sample sequenced in a study of blood T cell repertoires in COVID-19. Using immunoSEQ multiplex PCR, the repertoire was profiled, and TCRdb retains in-frame clones only, with some absent. The data contain roughly 220,000 clones, roughly 84% of them singletons. The sequencing input was PBMCs or T cells enriched from blood (not recorded which). These receptors originate from a woman between 35 and 50 years old who had recovered from COVID-19.

This rearrangement joins TRBV7-3 to TRBJ2-3, with 11 bases identical to TRBD2. CDR1 and CDR2 from the germline V gene are SGHTA and FQGTGA. CDR3 length: 17 residues. V lost 1 base to trimming and J lost 0 bases; unmatched junction nucleotides: 3. The CDR3 here is CASSLIAGGLSTDTQYF. The CDR3 DNA follows: TGTGCCAGCAGCTTAATAGCGGGAGGGCTTAGCACAGATACGCAGTATTTT. Full variable domain (rest looked up from reference TRBV7-3 and TRBJ2-3): GAGVSQTPSNKVTEKGKYVELRCDPISGHTALYWYRQSLGQGPEFLIYFQGTGAADDSGLPNDRFFAVRPEGSVSTLKIQRTERGDSAVYLCASSLIAGGLSTDTQYFGPGTRLTVL.

The V and J genes are TRBV28 and TRBJ2-7; D perhaps matches TRBD1 (6 bases). This CDR3 has 14 residues. CDR1 and CDR2 (germline): MDHEN, SYDVKM. V was shortened by 7 bases and J by 3 bases, with 16 bases between the two germline ends. CDR3 in amino acids: CASTAGTPIYEQYF. The CDR3 bases are TGTGCCAGCACCGCCGGGACACCAATCTACGAGCAGTACTTC.

The V and J genes are TRBV15 and TRBJ2-7; D is perhaps TRBD2 (5 bases). With 0 bases removed from V and 3 bases from J, the gap between germline ends came to 12 bases. Germline CDR1 reads LNHNV; CDR2 reads YYDKDF (reference sequence). The CDR3 sequence is 15 residues long. The CDR3 spells CATSRDQYGVYEQYF. The CDR3 DNA follows: TGTGCCACCAGCAGAGATCAATACGGGGTCTACGAGCAGTACTTC.

This chain uses TRBV7-2 with TRBJ1-2; 9 nucleotides agree with TRBD1. The CDR3 has 16 amino acids. CDR1 SGHTA and CDR2 FQGNSA come from the germline V gene. The trim removed 8 bases at V and 5 bases at J, leaving 15 bases unmatched. CDR3 in DNA: TGTGCCAGCTCTATTATCCCCCGGACAGGGGTTTATGGCTACACCTTC. Residues: CASSIIPRTGVYGYTF.

This chain connects TRBV4-1 to TRBJ1-3; TRBD1 aligns across 9 bases. V lost 2 bases and J lost 2; bases outside the gene matches: 4. The CDR3 is made up of 16 amino acids. Germline assignment: CDR1 MGHRA and CDR2 YSYEKL. The CDR3 here is CASSQPRDRAGNTIYF. The DNA of the CDR3 is TGCGCCAGCAGCCAACCCCGGGACAGGGCTGGAAACACCATATATTTT.

J is TRBJ1-1 and V is TRBV3-1 (or the pseudogene TRBV3-2); D remains ambiguous. The germline V and J ends were trimmed by 1 base and 12 bases, with 9 bases remaining between them. Germline CDR1 and CDR2: LGHDT and YNNKEL (reference sequence). The CDR3 is 11 residues long. CDR3 in amino acids: CASSQGGEPFF. CDR3 DNA: TGTGCCAGCAGCCAAGGCGGGGAGCCTTTCTTT.

This sequence joins TRBV15 and TRBJ2-3; 12 bases agree with TRBD2. The CDR3 contains 18 residues. The germline V gene encodes CDR1 LNHNV and CDR2 YYDKDF (reference sequence). V trimming: 6 bases; J trimming: 2 bases; junction bases outside the gene matches: 12. The CDR3 reads CATRRDSRTSGITDTQYF. CDR3 DNA sequence: TGTGCCACCAGGCGCGACAGCCGGACTAGCGGGATCACAGATACGCAGTATTTT.

The V and J genes are TRBV18 and TRBJ2-2; 7 bases align to TRBD2. The CDR3 loop spans 16 amino acids. CDR1 is KGHSH, CDR2 LQKENI, per germline. Trimming took 3 bases from V and 1 from J; bases not matched to a gene: 5. The chain's CDR3 is CASSPPGLRNTGELFF. CDR3 nucleotide sequence: TGTGCCAGCTCACCCCCGGGACTACGGAACACCGGGGAGCTGTTTTTT.

This sequence joins TRBV3-1 (or the pseudogene TRBV3-2) and TRBJ2-5; maybe TRBD2 (5 bases). CDR3 length equals 13 residues. The germline gives CDR1 LGHDT, CDR2 YNNKEL (reference sequence). The V end was cut by 5 bases, the J end by 5 bases, with 12 bases between. The DNA of the CDR3 is TGTGCCAGCAGCTTCCTCGGCGGGGAGACCCAGTACTTC. Amino acid sequence: CASSFLGGETQYF.

J is TRBJ2-5 and V is TRBV3-1 (or the pseudogene TRBV3-2); tentative D call: TRBD1 (6 bases). Germline V gene lookup returns CDR1 LGHDT and CDR2 YNNKEL (reference sequence). Trimming removed 5 bases from V and 2 bases from J, with 12 bases in between. The CDR3 contains 14 residues. CDR3 sequence (DNA): TGTGCCAGCAGCTTACGACAGGTTCAAGAGACCCAGTACTTC. It specifies CASSLRQVQETQYF.

The J gene is TRBJ1-6, the V gene TRBV3-1 (or the pseudogene TRBV3-2); no clear D gene. Trimming removed 1 base from V and 7 bases from J, with 8 bases in between. This CDR3 comprises 14 residues. Germline values: CDR1 LGHDT, CDR2 YNNKEL (reference sequence). In DNA form, the CDR3 reads TGTGCCAGCAGCCAAGGGACTGAGAATTCACCCCTCCACTTT. Amino acid sequence: CASSQGTENSPLHF.

V and J are TRBV19 and TRBJ1-5; 8 nucleotides align to TRBD1. Losses at the gene ends were 4 bases for V and 7 bases for J; bases not matched to a gene: 6. In germline, CDR1 is LNHDA, CDR2 SQIVND (reference sequence). The CDR3 contains 14 residues. The CDR3 sequence: CASSSRTGSQPQHF. The CDR3 coding sequence is TGTGCCAGTAGTAGCCGGACAGGGAGCCAGCCCCAGCATTTT. Combining the CDR3 with reference TRBV19 and TRBJ1-5 gives the whole variable domain DGGITQSPKYLFRKEGQNVTLSCEQNLNHDAMYWYRQDPGQGLRLIYYSQIVNDFQKGDIAEGYSVSREKKESFPLTVTSAQKNPTAFYLCASSSRTGSQPQHFGDGTRLSIL.

The rearrangement links TRBV19 to TRBJ1-5; TRBD1 might be the D (5 bases). This CDR3 contains 16 residues. The V end was cut by 1 base, the J end by 0 bases, with 10 bases between. Germline CDR1 is LNHDA and CDR2 is SQIVND (reference sequence). This CDR3 reads CASSIASGGSNQPQHF. In DNA, the CDR3 is TGTGCCAGTAGTATAGCCTCCGGGGGTAGCAATCAGCCCCAGCATTTT.

V usage is TRBV18 and J usage is TRBJ1-2; 8 nucleotides align to TRBD1. CDR3 size: 14 residues. CDR1 and CDR2 from the germline V gene are KGHSH and LQKENI. The ends lost 4 bases at V and 3 bases at J; junction bases unmatched: 4. This CDR3 is CASSQQGGDYGYTF. As DNA, the CDR3 is TGTGCCAGCTCACAACAGGGGGGAGACTATGGCTACACCTTC.

This clone was counted between two and nine times. The J gene is TRBJ1-3, the V gene TRBV6-5; 7 nucleotides line up with TRBD1. Germline V gene lookup returns CDR1 MNHEY and CDR2 SVGAGI. This CDR3 comprises 15 residues. Losses at the gene ends were 4 bases for V and 4 bases for J; bases not matched to a gene: 7. Here the CDR3 DNA reads TGTGCCAGCAGTTCCTCAGGGGGTGGAGGAAACACCATATATTTT. This encodes CASSSSGGGGNTIYF.

V usage is TRBV4-2 and J usage is TRBJ1-4; 9 nucleotides match TRBD1. CDR3 length: 16 residues. Germline CDR1 and CDR2: LGHNA and YNFKEQ. V was pared by 2 bases and J by 8 bases, with 9 bases of the junction left unmatched. The CDR3 protein is CASSQTRYRGLEKLFF. DNA of the CDR3: TGTGCCAGCAGCCAAACCCGATACAGGGGGCTGGAAAAACTGTTTTTT.

The chain combines TRBV28 with TRBJ1-4, with D possibly matching TRBD1 (6 bases). V lost 5 bases and J lost 8, with 15 bases in between. CDR3 length equals 14 residues. From germline, CDR1 is MDHEN and CDR2 SYDVKM. The CDR3 here is CASSLTGKGEKLFF. The CDR3 DNA reads TGTGCCAGCAGTCTTACAGGGAAGGGGGAAAAACTGTTTTTT.

The CDR3 sequence: CASSLRGGGGYTF. The CDR3, as DNA: TGTGCCAGCAGCCTAAGAGGGGGTGGCGGCTACACCTTC. The V gene is TRBV3-1 (or the pseudogene TRBV3-2), the J gene TRBJ1-2; the D gene is possibly TRBD1 (6 bases). Per germline, CDR1 LGHDT and CDR2 YNNKEL (reference sequence). Trimming pared 4 bases from V and 8 bases from J, leaving 14 bases between. This CDR3 is built from 13 residues.

The V gene is TRBV24-1, the J gene TRBJ1-2; 7 nucleotides line up with TRBD1. The CDR3 has 15 amino acids. V lost 4 bases to trimming and J lost 6 bases; unmatched junction nucleotides: 10. CDR1 KGHDR and CDR2 SFDVKD come from the germline V gene. CDR3 amino acids: CATSENRDRVDGYTF. The DNA for the CDR3 is TGTGCCACCAGTGAGAATCGCGACAGGGTGGATGGCTACACCTTC.

This chain connects TRBV12-5 to TRBJ2-1; no reliable D call. Trimming removed 7 bases at V and 0 bases at J, with 13 bases between. Germline CDR1 is LGHNT and CDR2 is FRNRAP. This CDR3 region has 15 residues. The CDR3 nucleotides are TGTGCTAGTGTCGGTGGCGGAAGCTCCTACAATGAGCAGTTCTTC. This sequence encodes CASVGGGSSYNEQFF.

V usage is TRBV5-1 and J usage is TRBJ2-3, with a tentative D call TRBD2 (5 bases). V gave up 1 base and J gave up 0 bases, with 9 bases separating them. There are 15 residues in the CDR3. Germline-derived CDR1 and CDR2 are SGHRS and YFSETQ. Here the CDR3 DNA reads TGCGCCAGCAGCTTGTCCGGGGTTAGCACAGATACGCAGTATTTT. Translating it yields CASSLSGVSTDTQYF.

The gene calls are TRBV7-2 and TRBJ2-7; 7 bases are shared with TRBD1. V was pared by 4 bases and J by 4 bases, with 4 bases of the junction left unmatched. The CDR3 loop spans 13 amino acids. Germline loops: CDR1 SGHTA, CDR2 FQGNSA. CDR3 DNA sequence: TGTGCCAGCAGCTCTCTGGGACAGTACGAGCAGTACTTC. Protein sequence: CASSSLGQYEQYF.

The CDR3 reads CASSPSQTGGPEGYTF. CDR3 in DNA: TGTGCCAGCTCACCCTCCCAGACAGGGGGCCCGGAGGGCTACACCTTC. The chain employs TRBV18 and TRBJ1-2, with 10 bases fitting TRBD1. CDR3 size: 16 residues. Per germline, CDR1 KGHSH and CDR2 LQKENI. V shed 3 bases and J 8 bases; nucleotides not matched to a gene: 12.

This clone appeared many times. The genes are TRBV18 and TRBJ2-1, with D perhaps matching TRBD1 (6 bases). CDR1 is KGHSH and CDR2 is LQKENI in the germline V gene. V lost 6 bases to trimming and J lost 7 bases, with 13 bases between them. The CDR3 runs 13 residues. The CDR3 sequence is CASSEDRVNEQFF. The CDR3, as DNA: TGTGCCAGCTCGGAGGACAGAGTGAATGAGCAGTTCTTC.

The V gene is TRBV28, the J gene TRBJ1-5; D gene ambiguous. The V end lost 3 bases, the J end lost 5 bases, and 14 bases lay between the germline ends. The CDR3 is made up of 15 amino acids. Germline CDR1 and CDR2: MDHEN and SYDVKM. In DNA form, the CDR3 reads TGTGCCAGCAGTTTTTGGAGGGCTCGCGATCAGCCCCAGCATTTT. It specifies CASSFWRARDQPQHF.

The chain recombines TRBV28 with TRBJ1-2; D gene uncertain. With 2 bases removed from V and 8 bases from J, the gap between germline ends came to 9 bases. The CDR3 has 12 amino acids. Germline V gene data show CDR1 as MDHEN and CDR2 as SYDVKM. CDR3 region: CASSLSESGYTF. CDR3 DNA: TGTGCCAGCAGTTTAAGCGAGTCGGGCTACACCTTC.

The chain carries TRBV24-1 and TRBJ2-1; TRBD2 matches at 9 bases. This CDR3 has 15 amino acids. V lost 5 bases, J lost 8 bases, and 9 bases stayed unmatched. Germline V lookup: CDR1 KGHDR, CDR2 SFDVKD. DNA of the CDR3: TGTGCCACCAGTGTGGGGAGCGGGAGGTCCTATGAGCAGTTCTTC. This translates into CATSVGSGRSYEQFF.